This TCR beta chain is from a study of T-cell memory formation after mild COVID-19. As for the study in general: Clusters of TCRs were largely donor specific. Points from the study as a whole: Memory from before infection featured some responding clones, which suggests cross-reactive memory joined. Among contracting clones, CD4+ were mainly CM/EM and CD8+ enriched in EMRA.

This clonotype showed up just a few times. Its target is unknown. CDR1 and CDR2 from the germline V gene are SGDLS and YYNGEE. CDR3 length: 16 residues. The germline V and J ends were trimmed by 2 bases and 6 bases, with 17 bases remaining between them. Researchers used 5'RACE with constant-segment primers to make TCR alpha and TCR beta cDNA libraries that carry sample barcodes and UMIs. TCRdb reprocessed the 5' RACE reads via MiXCR and lists one record per CDR3 protein. This repertoire shows 35,000 to 50,000 distinct CDR3 sequences, about 6% found once; its top ten account for approximately 0.81%. Sequenced sample: PBMCs or a T cell subset sorted from them (not recorded which). The J gene is TRBJ2-2, the V gene TRBV9; D is unresolved. This TCR was sampled from an adult who had mild COVID-19 (a few samples of this study predate the infection). Cell type and time point are not known. CDR3 sequence: CASSVDPFLVSGELFF. CDR3 bases: TGTGCCAGCAGCGTCGACCCTTTTTTGGTATCCGGGGAGCTGTTTTTT.